The following is a T cell receptor beta chain sequence with its context. This clonotype was counted many times. Its recognized antigen is unknown. Per-nucleotide qualities are absent, and no much larger clonotype sits a single base away. A patient counted as having stable Graves' hyperthyroidism if no progression to ophthalmopathy occurred over 18 months of follow-up. The hyperthyroidism patients were between 18 and 65 years old and newly diagnosed, with a disease duration of less than 2 months. The study excluded patients with uncontrolled infections, other autoimmune diseases, pregnancy or lactation. Clinical symptoms, serum thyroxine and TRAb, thyroid ultrasound, and orbital computed tomography formed the basis for the diagnoses. PBMCs were separated from roughly 10 ml of fresh peripheral blood using Ficoll-Paque density gradient centrifugation. Trizol reagent was used to extract total RNA, and RNA quality was then checked on an Agilent 2100 Bioanalyzer.

Amplification of TCR beta CDR3 regions was carried out from RNA transcripts. For the first round of RT-PCR on the TCR CDR3, the HTBI primer set was used together with the Qiagen OneStep RT-PCR kit. The libraries were constructed in a second round of multiplex PCR and then size-selected and purified. Paired-end sequencing of the libraries was performed with 100 bp reads on an Illumina HiSeq2000. Regarding the original processing steps: SOAPnuke was used to process the raw data, throwing out any read that contained adapters or uncalled bases, had a mean Phred below 15, or lacked an exact constant-primer or identifier match. High-quality paired reads were merged using COPE v1.2.5, and each unique nucleotide sequence was defined as a clonotype. Clonotypes were aligned to IMGT TRBV, TRBD and TRBJ reference segments using MiTCR v1.1. Only V-J combinations with frequency above 0.0001, covering 99% to 99.2% of repertoires, were analysed. The TCS score was defined as the ratio of F50 (clonal expansion) to E x V (chaos), calculated using BLOSUM62-based TCRdist between CDR3 peptides within each V-J. Welch's t-statistics and random forest reduced fewer than 550 V-J features to around 14, which were used in a naive Bayes classifier (R e1071). Starting from the raw public reads, TCRdb applied fastp trimming at Q25, assembled clones with MiXCR and retained in-frame beta chains. Every entry covers one CDR3 protein and lists the most common genes and DNA from its rows. The V and J calls were determined by TCRdb, not by the authors. Present in this sample are about 400,000 distinct CDR3 sequences, about a sixth of which were seen just once. The top ten hold roughly 7.4% of the sample.

The data were obtained in a study of T cells in Graves' hyperthyroidism and ophthalmopathy (dated by TCRdb to the late 2010s). In the study overall: Peripheral blood samples were taken at initial diagnosis, before any treatment was given. The roughly 100 discovery patients were randomly divided into training and test sets at a 7:3 ratio. To identify distinguishing TCR V-J signatures, a discovery cohort of some 99 patients was used, comprising 40 to 45 with Graves' ophthalmopathy and under 60 with stable Graves' hyperthyroidism. An independent validation cohort of about 19 hyperthyroidism patients and 17 patients who later progressed to ophthalmopathy tested prospective prediction of ophthalmopathy. According to the paper, TCR Vbeta CDR3 sequencing was carried out on about 140 peripheral blood samples, which came from 40 to 45 ophthalmopathy, 75 or so hyperthyroidism and approximately 17 progressor patients. After blood sampling, hyperthyroidism patients were treated with methimazole at a starting dose of 30 mg daily, and ophthalmopathy patients were treated with high-dose intravenous methylprednisolone. In addition, the study compared T-cell repertoires in thyroid tissue and in blood from five or six Graves' hyperthyroidism patients.

Broad study findings and their caveats: A model built on a 13 V-J signature distinguished ophthalmopathy from stable hyperthyroidism, reaching around 87% sensitivity and around 82% specificity in cross-validation and 80%/75% in testing. Sample size was not statistically predetermined, and blinding of investigators to group allocation was not performed. Most expanded thyroid clonotypes (frequency above 0.001) were also detected in blood, suggesting blood repertoires may reflect thyroid immune responses. In validation, the model predicted progression to ophthalmopathy a median of 6.5 months before onset, with roughly 70% sensitivity and roughly 79% specificity.

CDR1 and CDR2 are read off the germline V gene (reference sequence) as MNHEY and SMNVEV. Counted from cysteine to phenylalanine, this CDR3 has 14 amino acids. Only CDR3 DNA is held: 42 bases, read in frame from base 1. The junction carries 14 bases between V and J, which are trimmed by 5 bases and 4 bases respectively. Specimen: blood. In this chain, TRBV27 is recombined with TRBJ1-2; 6 matching bases give a weak D call of TRBD1. The receptor's source is a woman aged 18-35 years with Graves' hyperthyroidism. In nucleotides, the sequence is TGTGCCAGCAGTCCTCTGGACAGCAGCTATGGCTACACCTTC. This gives the protein CASSPLDSSYGYTF.